This TCR beta chain was sequenced for a study of T cell responses to AZD1222 COVID-19 vaccine (dated by TCRdb to the early 2020s). In terms of the full investigation: AZD1222 recipients given second doses at about 4 weeks or at about 12 weeks were pooled, since spike-specific TCR depth and breadth were not found to differ between the two schedules. A total of 240 or so trial participants underwent TCR sequencing, of whom 200 to 220 had received two doses of AZD1222 and around 26 had received two doses of the MenACWY control vaccine. Trial participants were enrolled into age subgroups of 18-55, 56-69 and 70-plus years, which contained 148, 28 and 57 TCR-sequenced participants, respectively. On the study overall, not on this receptor specifically: CD4 TCRs associated with the vaccine covered the entire spike protein, and the dominant responses were in regions 160-218 and 743-854. Participants were mostly white British, with more females than males. The authors suggested clonal diversity may have been underestimated. Nearly half of unique spike-specific TCRs reportedly recognized epitopes outside regions mutated in the B.1.351 and B.1.1.7 variants. Spike-specific TCR breadth and depth rose significantly after two AZD1222 doses compared with day 0 and with MenACWY recipients. Because no samples from the day 14 peak response were available, repertoires could be characterized only after the peak T cell response. In the small 56-69-year group, the increase in depth fell short of significance, most likely because of low power. Conclusions about previously exposed vaccinees were limited because only six AZD1222 recipients were SARS-CoV-2 seropositive at baseline.

This sample's time point label indicates: baseline before first vaccination. Vaccinee samples came from UK trials COV001 and COV002, including a single-blind randomized controlled phase 2/3 trial of AZD1222 (ChAdOx1 nCoV-19) in healthy adults. Trial participant PBMC samples were collected at day 0 and day 28 after the second dose for TCRbeta chain sequencing. This clone was counted once. It has no known antigen specificity. No base quality information exists; no much larger clone differs at one position. V is pruned by 2 bases and J by 4 bases, leaving 5 bases of the junction without a gene match. Per the germline V gene, MNHEY is the CDR1 and SVGAGI is the CDR2. The CDR3, cysteine through phenylalanine, is 15 amino acids long. Only CDR3 DNA is held: 45 bases, read in frame from base 1. The CDR3 regions of human TCRbeta chains were analyzed by immunosequencing. The original methods were these. Repertoire TCRs were checked for matches against a reference library of SARS-CoV-2-specific TCRs that had been generated using the MIRA antigen-specificity platform. Breadth meant the fraction of unique TCRs that were SARS-CoV-2-associated, whereas depth meant the fraction of total T cells that were SARS-CoV-2-associated. Each spike-specific TCR was assigned to its reactive spike region and to a CD4 or CD8 class using the MIRA data. Log10-transformed breadth and depth values were compared by one-way ANOVA with Sidak's multiple comparisons tests. Not all clones reach the TCRdb copy of this immuneACCESS table, which keeps in-frame sequences only. Checked studies attribute under half of the gap to unresolved V genes and leave the rest unexplained. V and J calls and clone size follow that table, whereas D and trimming were derived from the DNA. This sample holds approximately 190,000 clones; around 94% were observed only once. The ten top clones hold 1% to 1.5% of the sample.

The input for sequencing was peripheral blood, taken on day 0 of AZD1222 vaccination. The rearrangement joined TRBV6-5 to TRBJ1-2, and TRBD1 matches 9 of the central bases. The receptor was derived from an adult in good health. This receptor carries the CDR3 CASSYQSGQGYGYTF. The DNA sequence is TGTGCCAGCAGTTACCAGTCGGGACAGGGCTATGGCTACACCTTC.